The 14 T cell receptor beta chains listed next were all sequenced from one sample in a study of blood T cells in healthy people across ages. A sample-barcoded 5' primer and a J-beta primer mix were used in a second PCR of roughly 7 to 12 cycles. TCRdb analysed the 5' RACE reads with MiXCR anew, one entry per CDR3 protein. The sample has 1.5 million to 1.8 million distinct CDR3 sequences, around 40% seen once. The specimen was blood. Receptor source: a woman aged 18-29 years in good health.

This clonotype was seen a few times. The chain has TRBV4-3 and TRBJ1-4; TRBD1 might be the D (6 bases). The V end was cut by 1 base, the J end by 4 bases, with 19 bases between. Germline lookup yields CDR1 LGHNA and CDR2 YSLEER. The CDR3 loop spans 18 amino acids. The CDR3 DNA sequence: TGCGCCAGCAGCCAAGGTCCTCAGGGGCCGATATATAATGAAAAACTGTTTTTT. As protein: CASSQGPQGPIYNEKLFF.

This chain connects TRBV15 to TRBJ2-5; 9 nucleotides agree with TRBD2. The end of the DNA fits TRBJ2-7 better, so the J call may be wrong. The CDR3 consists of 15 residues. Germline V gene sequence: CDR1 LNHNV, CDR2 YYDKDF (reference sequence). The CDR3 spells CATSSGLAYLVEQYF. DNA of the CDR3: TGTGCCACCAGCAGTGGACTAGCGTACCTGGTCGAGCAGTACTTC.

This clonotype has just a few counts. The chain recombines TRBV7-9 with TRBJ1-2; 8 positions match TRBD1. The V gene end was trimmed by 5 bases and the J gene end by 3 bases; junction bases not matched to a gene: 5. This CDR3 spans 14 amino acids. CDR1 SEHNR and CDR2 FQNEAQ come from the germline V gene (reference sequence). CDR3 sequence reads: CASSLLDRDYGYTF. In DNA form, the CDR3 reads TGTGCCAGCAGCCTGCTGGACAGGGACTATGGCTACACCTTC.

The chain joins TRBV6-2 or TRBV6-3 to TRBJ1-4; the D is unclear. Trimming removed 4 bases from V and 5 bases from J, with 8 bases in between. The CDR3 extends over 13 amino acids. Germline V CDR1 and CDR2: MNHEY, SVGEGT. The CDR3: CASSFQINEKLFF. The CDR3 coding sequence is TGTGCCAGCAGTTTCCAGATAAATGAAAAACTGTTTTTT.

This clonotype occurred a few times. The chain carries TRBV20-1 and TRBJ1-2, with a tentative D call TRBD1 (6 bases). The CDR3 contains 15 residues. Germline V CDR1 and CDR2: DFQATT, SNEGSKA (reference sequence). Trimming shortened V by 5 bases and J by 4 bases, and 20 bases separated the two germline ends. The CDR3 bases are TGCAGTGCTCCAAACGGACAGTCCTTGGGCTATGGCTACACCTTC. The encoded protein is CSAPNGQSLGYGYTF.

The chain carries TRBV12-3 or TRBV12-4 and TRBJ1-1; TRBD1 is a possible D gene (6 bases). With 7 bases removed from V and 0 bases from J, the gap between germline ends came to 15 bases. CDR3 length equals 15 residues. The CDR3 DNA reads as TGTGCCAGCAAACCTCAGGGACATATGAACACTGAAGCTTTCTTT. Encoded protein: CASKPQGHMNTEAFF.

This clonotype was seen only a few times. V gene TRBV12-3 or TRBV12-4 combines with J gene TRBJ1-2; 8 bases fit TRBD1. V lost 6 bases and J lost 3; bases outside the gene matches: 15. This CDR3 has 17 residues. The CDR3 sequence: CASSTRTGRPLDYGYTF. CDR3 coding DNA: TGTGCCAGCAGCACTCGGACAGGGAGGCCCCTAGACTATGGCTACACCTTC.

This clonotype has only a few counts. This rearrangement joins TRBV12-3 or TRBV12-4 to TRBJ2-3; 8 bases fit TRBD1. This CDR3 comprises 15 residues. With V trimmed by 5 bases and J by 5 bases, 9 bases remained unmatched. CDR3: CASSPLTGVRDTQYF. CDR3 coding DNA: TGTGCCAGCAGTCCGTTGACAGGGGTAAGAGATACGCAGTATTTT.

The CDR3, as DNA: TGTGCCAGCAGCTTGTCGGCCAGGGGAGGGTATGGCTACACCTTC. Translated, it gives CASSLSARGGYGYTF. The gene calls are TRBV7-2 and TRBJ1-2, with D maybe TRBD1 (6 bases). Deletions cut 3 bases from V and 5 bases from J, with 16 bases between. This CDR3 is built from 15 residues. From germline, CDR1 is SGHTA and CDR2 FQGNSA.

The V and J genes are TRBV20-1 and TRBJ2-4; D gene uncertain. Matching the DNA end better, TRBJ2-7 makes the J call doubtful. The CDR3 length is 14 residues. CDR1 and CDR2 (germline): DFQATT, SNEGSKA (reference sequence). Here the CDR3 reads CSAAMQPGAYEQYF. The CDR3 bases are TGCAGTGCTGCCATGCAACCTGGCGCCTACGAGCAGTACTTC.

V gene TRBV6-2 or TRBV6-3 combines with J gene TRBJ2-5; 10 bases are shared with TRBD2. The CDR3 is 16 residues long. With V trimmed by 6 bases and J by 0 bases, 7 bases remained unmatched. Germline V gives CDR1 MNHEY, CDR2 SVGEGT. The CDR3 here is CASRPLLAGYQETQYF. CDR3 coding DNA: TGTGCCAGCAGGCCTCTACTAGCGGGATACCAAGAGACCCAGTACTTC.

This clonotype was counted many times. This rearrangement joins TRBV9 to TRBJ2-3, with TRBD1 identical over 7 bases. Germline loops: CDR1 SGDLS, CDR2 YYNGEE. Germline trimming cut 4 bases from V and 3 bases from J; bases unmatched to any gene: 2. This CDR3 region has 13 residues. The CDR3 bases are TGTGCCAGCAGCCCACAGGGGACAGATACGCAGTATTTT. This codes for CASSPQGTDTQYF.

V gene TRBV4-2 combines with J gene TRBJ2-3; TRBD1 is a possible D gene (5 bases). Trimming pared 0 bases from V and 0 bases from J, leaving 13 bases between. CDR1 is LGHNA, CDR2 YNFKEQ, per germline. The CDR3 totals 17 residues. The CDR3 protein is CASSQEPTVLSTDTQYF. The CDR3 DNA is TGTGCCAGCAGCCAAGAACCGACAGTACTTAGCACAGATACGCAGTATTTT.

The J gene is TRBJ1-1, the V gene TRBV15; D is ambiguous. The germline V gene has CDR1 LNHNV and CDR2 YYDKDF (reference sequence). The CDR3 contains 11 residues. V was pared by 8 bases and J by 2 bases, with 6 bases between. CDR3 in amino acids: CATGLNTEAFF. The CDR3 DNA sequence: TGTGCCACCGGTCTAAACACTGAAGCTTTCTTT. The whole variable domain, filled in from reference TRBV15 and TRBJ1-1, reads DAMVIQNPRYQVTQFGKPVTLSCSQTLNHNVMYWYQQKSSQAPKLLFHYYDKDFNNEADTPDNFQSRRPNTSFCFLDIRSPGLGDTAMYLCATGLNTEAFFGQGTRLTVV.